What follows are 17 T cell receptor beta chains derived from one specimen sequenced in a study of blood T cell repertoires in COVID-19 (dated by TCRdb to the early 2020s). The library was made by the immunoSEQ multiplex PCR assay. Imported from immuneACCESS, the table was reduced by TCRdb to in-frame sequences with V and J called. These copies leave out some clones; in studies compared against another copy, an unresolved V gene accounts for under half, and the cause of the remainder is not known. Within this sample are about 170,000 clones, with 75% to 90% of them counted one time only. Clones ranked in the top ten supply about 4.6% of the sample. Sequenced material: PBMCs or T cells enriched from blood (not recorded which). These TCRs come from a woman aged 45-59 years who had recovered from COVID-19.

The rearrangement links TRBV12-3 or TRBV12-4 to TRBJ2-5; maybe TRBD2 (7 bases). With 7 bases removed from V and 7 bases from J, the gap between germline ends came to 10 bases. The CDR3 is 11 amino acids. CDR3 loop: CASTRGGTQYF. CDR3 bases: TGTGCCAGCACAAGGGGGGGGACCCAGTACTTC.

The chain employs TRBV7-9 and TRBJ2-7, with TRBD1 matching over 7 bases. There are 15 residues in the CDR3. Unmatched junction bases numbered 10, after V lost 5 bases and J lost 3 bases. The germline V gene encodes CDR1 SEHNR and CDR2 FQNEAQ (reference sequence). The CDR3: CASSPRQGEFYEQYV. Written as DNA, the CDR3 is TGTGCCAGCAGCCCCCGACAGGGTGAGTTCTACGAGCAGTACGTC.

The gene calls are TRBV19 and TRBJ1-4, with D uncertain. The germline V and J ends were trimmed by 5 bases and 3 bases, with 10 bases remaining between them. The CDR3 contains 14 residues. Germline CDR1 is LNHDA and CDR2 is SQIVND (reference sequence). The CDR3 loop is CASSGGHANEKLFF. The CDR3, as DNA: TGTGCCAGTAGTGGAGGTCATGCTAATGAAAAACTGTTTTTT.

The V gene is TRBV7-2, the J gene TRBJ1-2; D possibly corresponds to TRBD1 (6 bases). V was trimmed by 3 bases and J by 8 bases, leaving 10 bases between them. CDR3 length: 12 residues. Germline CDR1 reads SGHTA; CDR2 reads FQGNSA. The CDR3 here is CASSLTGGGYTF. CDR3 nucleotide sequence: TGTGCCAGCAGCTTGACGGGGGGCGGCTACACCTTC. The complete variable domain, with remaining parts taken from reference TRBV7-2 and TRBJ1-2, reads GAGVSQSPSNKVTEKGKDVELRCDPISGHTALYWYRQSLGQGLEFLIYFQGNSAPDKSGLPSDRFSAERTGGSVSTLTIQRTQQEDSAVYLCASSLTGGGYTFGSGTRLTVV.

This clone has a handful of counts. CDR3 loop: CASSYTGANEKLFF. Here the CDR3 DNA reads TGTGCCAGCAGCTATACGGGGGCTAATGAAAAACTGTTTTTT. The chain has TRBV7-2 and TRBJ1-4; D may be TRBD1 (5 bases). CDR3 length: 14 amino acids. Trimming took 4 bases from V and 3 from J, leaving 9 bases between them. CDR1 is SGHTA, CDR2 FQGNSA, per germline.

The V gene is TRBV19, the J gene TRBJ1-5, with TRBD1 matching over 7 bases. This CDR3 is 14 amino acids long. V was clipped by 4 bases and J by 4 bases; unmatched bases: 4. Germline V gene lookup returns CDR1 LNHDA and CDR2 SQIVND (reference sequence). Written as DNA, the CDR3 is TGTGCCAGTAGTACCTCGACAGGGAATCAGCCCCAGCATTTT. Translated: CASSTSTGNQPQHF.

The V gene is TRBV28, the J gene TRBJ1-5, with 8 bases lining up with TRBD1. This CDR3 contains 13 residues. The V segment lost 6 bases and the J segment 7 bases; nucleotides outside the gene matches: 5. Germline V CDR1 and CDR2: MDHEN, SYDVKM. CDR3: CASSPGGLQPQHF. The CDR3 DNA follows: TGTGCCAGCAGCCCAGGGGGCTTACAGCCCCAGCATTTT.

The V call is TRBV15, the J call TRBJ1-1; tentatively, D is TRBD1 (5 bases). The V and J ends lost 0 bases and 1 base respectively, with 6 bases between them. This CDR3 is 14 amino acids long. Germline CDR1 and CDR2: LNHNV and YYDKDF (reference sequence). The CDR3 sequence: CATSRDRGNTEAFF. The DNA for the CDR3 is TGTGCCACCAGCAGAGATAGGGGGAACACTGAAGCTTTCTTT.

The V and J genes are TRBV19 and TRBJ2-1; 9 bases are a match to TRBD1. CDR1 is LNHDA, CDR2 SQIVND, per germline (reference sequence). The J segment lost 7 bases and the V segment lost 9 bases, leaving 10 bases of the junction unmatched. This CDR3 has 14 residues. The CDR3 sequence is CASPRDRAGNEQFF. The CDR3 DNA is TGTGCCAGCCCCCGGGACAGGGCAGGAAATGAGCAGTTCTTC.

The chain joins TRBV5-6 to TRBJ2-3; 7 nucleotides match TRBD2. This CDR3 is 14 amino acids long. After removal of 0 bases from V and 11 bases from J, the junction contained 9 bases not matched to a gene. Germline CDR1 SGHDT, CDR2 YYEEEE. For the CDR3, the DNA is TGTGCCAGCAGCTTGGGGGGAGGGCTCGGGAAGCAGTATTTT. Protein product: CASSLGGGLGKQYF.

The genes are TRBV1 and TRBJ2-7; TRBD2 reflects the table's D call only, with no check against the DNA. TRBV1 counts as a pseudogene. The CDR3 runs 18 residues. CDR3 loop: CTSSQVLAGATKVHEQYV. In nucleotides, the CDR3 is TGCACCAGCAGCCAGGTACTAGCGGGAGCTACGAAGGTCCACGAGCAGTACGTC.

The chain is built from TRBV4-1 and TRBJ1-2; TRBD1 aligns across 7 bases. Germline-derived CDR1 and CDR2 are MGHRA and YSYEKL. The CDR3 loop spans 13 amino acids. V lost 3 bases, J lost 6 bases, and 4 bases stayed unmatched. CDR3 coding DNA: TGCGCCAGCAGCCAGTATGGGACAGATGGCTACACCTTC. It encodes CASSQYGTDGYTF.

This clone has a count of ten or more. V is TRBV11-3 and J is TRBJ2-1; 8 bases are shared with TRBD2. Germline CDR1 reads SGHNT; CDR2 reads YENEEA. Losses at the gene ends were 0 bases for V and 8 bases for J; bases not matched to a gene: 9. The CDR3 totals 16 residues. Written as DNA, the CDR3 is TGTGCCAGCAGCTTAGATGGTCGGGGGGGCCGAGATGAGCAGTTCTTC. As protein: CASSLDGRGGRDEQFF.

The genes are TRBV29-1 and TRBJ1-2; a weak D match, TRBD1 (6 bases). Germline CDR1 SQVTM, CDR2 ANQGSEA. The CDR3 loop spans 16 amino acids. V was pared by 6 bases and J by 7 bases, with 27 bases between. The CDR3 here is CSVVPPSGRGVSGYTF. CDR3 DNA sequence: TGCAGCGTAGTCCCGCCGTCGGGCAGGGGAGTTAGTGGCTACACCTTC.

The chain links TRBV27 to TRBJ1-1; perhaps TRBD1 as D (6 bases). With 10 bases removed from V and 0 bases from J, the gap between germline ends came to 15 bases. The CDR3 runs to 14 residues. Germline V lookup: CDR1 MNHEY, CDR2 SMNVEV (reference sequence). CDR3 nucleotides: TGTGCCACCGCAGGGGCGGGTTTGAACACTGAAGCTTTCTTT. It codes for CATAGAGLNTEAFF.

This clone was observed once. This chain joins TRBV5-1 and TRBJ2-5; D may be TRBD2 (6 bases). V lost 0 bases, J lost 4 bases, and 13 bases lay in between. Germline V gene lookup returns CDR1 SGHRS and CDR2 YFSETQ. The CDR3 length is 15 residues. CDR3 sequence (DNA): TGCGCCAGCAGCTTGGGGCTTGGTAGCGGAGAGACCCAGTACTTC. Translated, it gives CASSLGLGSGETQYF.

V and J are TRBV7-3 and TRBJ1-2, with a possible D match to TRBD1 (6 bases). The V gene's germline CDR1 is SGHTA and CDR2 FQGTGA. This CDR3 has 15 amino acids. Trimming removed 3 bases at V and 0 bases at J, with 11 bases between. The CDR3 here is CASSLDSSTNYGYTF. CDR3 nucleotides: TGTGCCAGCAGCTTGGACAGCTCCACTAACTATGGCTACACCTTC.